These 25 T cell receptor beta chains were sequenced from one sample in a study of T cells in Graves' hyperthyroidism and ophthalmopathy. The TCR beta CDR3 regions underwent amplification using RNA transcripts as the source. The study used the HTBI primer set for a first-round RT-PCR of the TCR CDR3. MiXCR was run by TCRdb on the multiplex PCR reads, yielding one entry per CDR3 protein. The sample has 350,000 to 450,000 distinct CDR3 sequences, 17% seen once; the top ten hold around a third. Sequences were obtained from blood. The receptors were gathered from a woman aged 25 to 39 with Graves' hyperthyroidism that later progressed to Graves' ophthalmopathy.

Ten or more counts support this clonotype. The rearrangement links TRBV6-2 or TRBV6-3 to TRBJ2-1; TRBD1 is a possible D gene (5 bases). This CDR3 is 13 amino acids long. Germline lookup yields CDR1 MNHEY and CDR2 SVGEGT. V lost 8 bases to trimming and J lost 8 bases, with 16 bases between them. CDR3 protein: CASGRQGVYEQFF. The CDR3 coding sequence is TGTGCCAGCGGCCGACAAGGGGTCTATGAGCAGTTCTTC.

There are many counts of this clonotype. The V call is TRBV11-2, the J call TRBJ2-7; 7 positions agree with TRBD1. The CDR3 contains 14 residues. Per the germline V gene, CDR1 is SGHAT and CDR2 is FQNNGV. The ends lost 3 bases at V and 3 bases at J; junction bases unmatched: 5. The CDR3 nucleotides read TGTGCCAGCAGCTTCCGGACAGGCCTCTACGAGCAGTACTTC. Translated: CASSFRTGLYEQYF.

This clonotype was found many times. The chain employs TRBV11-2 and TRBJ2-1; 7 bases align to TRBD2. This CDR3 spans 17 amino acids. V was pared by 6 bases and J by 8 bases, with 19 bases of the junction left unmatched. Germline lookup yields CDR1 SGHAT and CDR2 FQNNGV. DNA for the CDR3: TGTGCCAGCAGTTCCAGAGAATACCGGGACTATTATCATGAGCAGTTCTTC. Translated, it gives CASSSREYRDYYHEQFF.

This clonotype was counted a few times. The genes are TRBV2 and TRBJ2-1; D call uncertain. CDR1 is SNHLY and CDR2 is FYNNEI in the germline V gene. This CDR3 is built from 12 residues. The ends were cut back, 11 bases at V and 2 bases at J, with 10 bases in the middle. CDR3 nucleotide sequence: TGTGCCCCCAGAGGCCCCTACAATGAGCAGTTCTTC. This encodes CAPRGPYNEQFF.

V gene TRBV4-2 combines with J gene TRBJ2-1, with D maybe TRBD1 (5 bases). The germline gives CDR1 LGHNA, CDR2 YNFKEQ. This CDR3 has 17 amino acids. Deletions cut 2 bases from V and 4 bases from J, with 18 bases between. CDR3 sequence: CASSQLGRVTAYNEQFF. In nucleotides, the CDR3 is TGTGCCAGCAGCCAACTGGGCAGGGTCACCGCTTACAATGAGCAGTTCTTC.

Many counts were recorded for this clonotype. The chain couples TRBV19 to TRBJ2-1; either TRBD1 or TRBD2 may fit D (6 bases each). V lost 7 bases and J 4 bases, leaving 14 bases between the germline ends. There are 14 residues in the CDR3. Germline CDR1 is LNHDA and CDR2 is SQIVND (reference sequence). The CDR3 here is CASKEGVGYNEQFF. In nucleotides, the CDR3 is TGTGCCAGTAAGGAGGGGGTAGGGTACAATGAGCAGTTCTTC. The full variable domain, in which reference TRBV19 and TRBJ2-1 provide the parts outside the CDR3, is DGGITQSPKYLFRKEGQNVTLSCEQNLNHDAMYWYRQDPGQGLRLIYYSQIVNDFQKGDIAEGYSVSREKKESFPLTVTSAQKNPTAFYLCASKEGVGYNEQFFGPGTRLTVL.

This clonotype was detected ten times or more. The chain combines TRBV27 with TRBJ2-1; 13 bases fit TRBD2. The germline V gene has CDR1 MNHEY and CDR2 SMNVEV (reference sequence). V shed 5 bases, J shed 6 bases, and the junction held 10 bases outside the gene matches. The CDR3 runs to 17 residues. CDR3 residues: CASSTYTGTSGINEQFF. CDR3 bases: TGTGCCAGCAGTACCTACACCGGGACTAGCGGGATCAATGAGCAGTTCTTC.

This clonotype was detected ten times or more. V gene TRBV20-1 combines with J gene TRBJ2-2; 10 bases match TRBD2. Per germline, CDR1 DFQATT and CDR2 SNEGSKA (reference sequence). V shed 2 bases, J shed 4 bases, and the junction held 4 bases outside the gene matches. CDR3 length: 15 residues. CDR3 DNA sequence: TGCAGTGCTAGAAGTAGCGGGAGGATCACCGGGGAGCTGTTTTTT. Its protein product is CSARSSGRITGELFF.

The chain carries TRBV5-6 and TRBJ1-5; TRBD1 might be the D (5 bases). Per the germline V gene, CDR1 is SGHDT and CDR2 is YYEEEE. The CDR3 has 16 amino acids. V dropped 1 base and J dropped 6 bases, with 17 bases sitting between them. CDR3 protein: CASSLYAGRVIQPQHF. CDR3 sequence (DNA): TGTGCCAGCAGCTTGTATGCAGGGCGCGTCATTCAGCCCCAGCATTTT.

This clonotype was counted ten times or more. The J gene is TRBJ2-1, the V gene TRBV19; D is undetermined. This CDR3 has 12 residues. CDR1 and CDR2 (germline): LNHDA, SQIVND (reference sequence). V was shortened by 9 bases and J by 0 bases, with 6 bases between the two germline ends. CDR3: CAREFSYNEQFF. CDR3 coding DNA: TGTGCCAGGGAGTTCTCCTACAATGAGCAGTTCTTC.

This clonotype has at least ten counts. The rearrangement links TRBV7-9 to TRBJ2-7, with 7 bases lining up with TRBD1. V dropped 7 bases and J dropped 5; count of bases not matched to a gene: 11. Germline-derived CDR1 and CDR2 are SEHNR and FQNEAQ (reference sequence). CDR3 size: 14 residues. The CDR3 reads CASTKTGFGHEQYF. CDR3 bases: TGTGCCAGCACCAAGACAGGGTTTGGCCACGAGCAGTACTTC. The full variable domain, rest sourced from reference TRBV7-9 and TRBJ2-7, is DTGVSQNPRHKITKRGQNVTFRCDPISEHNRLYWYRQTLGQGPEFLTYFQNEAQLEKSRLLSDRFSAERPKGSFSTLEIQRTEQGDSAMYLCASTKTGFGHEQYFGPGTRLTVT.

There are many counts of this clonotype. Here the CDR3 reads CAIRGDRGYEQYF. The CDR3 coding sequence is TGTGCCATCAGGGGGGACAGGGGGTACGAGCAGTACTTC. The chain joins TRBV10-3 to TRBJ2-7; TRBD1 matches at 11 bases. V gave up 6 bases and J gave up 4 bases; unmatched junction bases: 2. This CDR3 comprises 13 residues. Looked up from germline, CDR1 is ENHRY and CDR2 is SYGVKD.

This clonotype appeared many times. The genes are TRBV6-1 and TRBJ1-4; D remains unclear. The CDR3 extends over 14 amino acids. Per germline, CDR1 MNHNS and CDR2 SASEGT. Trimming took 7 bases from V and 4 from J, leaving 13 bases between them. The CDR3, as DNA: TGTGCCAGCAAAGTGACCTATAGTAATGAAAAACTGTTTTTT. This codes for CASKVTYSNEKLFF.

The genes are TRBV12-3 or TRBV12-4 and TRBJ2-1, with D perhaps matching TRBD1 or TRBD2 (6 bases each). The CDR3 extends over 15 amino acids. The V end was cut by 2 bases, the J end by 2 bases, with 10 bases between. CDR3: CASSLLGGAYNEQFF. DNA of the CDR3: TGTGCCAGCAGTTTATTGGGGGGCGCCTACAATGAGCAGTTCTTC.

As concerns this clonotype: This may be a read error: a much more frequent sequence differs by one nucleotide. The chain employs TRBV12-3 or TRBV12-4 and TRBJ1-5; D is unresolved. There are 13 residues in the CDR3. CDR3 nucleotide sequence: TGTGCCAGCAGTTTCGTAGGTGATCAGCCCCCGCATTTT. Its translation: CASSFVGDQPPHF.

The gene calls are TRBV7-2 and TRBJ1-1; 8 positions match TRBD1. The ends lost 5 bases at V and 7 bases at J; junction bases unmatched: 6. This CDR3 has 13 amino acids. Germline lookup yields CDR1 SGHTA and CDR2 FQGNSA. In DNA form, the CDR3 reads TGTGCCAGCAGCGTGGACAGGGTCTTTGAAGCTTTCTTT. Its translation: CASSVDRVFEAFF.

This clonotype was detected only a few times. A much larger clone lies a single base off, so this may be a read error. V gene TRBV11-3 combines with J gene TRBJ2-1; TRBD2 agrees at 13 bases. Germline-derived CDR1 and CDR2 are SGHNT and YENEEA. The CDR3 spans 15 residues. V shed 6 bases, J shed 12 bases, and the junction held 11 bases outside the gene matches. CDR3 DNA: TGTGCCAGCAGTAAACTAGCGGGAGGGTTCGATGGGCAGTTCTTC. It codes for CASSKLAGGFDGQFF.

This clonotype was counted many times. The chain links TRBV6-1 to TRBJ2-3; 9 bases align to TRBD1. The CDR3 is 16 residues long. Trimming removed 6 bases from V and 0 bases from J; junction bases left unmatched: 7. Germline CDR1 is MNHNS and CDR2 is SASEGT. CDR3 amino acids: CASRARQGGSTDTQYF. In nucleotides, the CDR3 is TGTGCCAGCAGAGCCCGACAGGGGGGTAGCACAGATACGCAGTATTTT.

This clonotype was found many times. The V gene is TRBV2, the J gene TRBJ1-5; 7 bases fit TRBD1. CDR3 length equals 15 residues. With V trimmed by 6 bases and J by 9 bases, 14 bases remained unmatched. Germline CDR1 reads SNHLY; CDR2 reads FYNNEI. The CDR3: CASRVGTSPGGPQHF. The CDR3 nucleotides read TGTGCCAGCAGAGTAGGGACATCCCCAGGGGGGCCCCAGCATTTT.

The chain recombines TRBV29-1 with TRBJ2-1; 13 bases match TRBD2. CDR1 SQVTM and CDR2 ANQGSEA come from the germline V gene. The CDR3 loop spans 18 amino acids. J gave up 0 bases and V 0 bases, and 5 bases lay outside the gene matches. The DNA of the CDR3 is TGCAGCGTTGAAGACCTGGGACTAGCGGGAAGCTCCTACAATGAGCAGTTCTTC. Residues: CSVEDLGLAGSSYNEQFF.

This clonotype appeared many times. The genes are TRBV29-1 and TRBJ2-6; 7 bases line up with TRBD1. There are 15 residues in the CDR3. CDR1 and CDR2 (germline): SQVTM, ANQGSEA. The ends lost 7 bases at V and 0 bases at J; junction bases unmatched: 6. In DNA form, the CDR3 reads TGCAGCGCCAGGGACAGTAGCTCTGGGGCCAACGTCCTGACTTTC. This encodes CSARDSSSGANVLTF.

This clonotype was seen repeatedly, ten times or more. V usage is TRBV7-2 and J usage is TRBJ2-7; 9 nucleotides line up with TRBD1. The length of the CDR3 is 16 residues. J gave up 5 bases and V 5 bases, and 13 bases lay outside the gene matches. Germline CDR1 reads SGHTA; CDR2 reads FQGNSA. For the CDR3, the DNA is TGTGCCAGCAGCCACGCTGCCGGGACAGGGTTCCACGAGCAGTACTTC. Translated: CASSHAAGTGFHEQYF.

DNA for the CDR3: TGTGCCAGCAGTTACTATATCGGGGGGGCTGGGGAGCAGTTCTTC. Translating it yields CASSYYIGGAGEQFF. This sequence joins TRBV6-5 and TRBJ2-1; 8 positions match TRBD2. The V gene's germline CDR1 is MNHEY and CDR2 SVGAGI. This CDR3 has 15 residues. V was pared by 1 base and J by 10 bases, with 9 bases of the junction left unmatched.

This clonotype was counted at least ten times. The CDR3 DNA reads TGTGCCAGCAGTTACAAGGGAGTGAACACTGAAGCTTTCTTT. Protein product: CASSYKGVNTEAFF. The V call is TRBV6-2 or TRBV6-3, the J call TRBJ1-1, with D hard to call. Trimming removed 2 bases from V and 0 bases from J, with 7 bases in between. CDR1 is MNHEY and CDR2 is SVGEGT in the germline V gene. The CDR3 totals 14 residues.

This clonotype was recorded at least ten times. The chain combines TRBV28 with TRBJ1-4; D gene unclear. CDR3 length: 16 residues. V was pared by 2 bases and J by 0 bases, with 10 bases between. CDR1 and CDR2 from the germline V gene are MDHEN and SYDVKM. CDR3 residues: CASSLPYSATNEKLFF. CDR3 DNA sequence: TGTGCCAGCAGTTTACCCTACAGCGCAACTAATGAAAAACTGTTTTTT.